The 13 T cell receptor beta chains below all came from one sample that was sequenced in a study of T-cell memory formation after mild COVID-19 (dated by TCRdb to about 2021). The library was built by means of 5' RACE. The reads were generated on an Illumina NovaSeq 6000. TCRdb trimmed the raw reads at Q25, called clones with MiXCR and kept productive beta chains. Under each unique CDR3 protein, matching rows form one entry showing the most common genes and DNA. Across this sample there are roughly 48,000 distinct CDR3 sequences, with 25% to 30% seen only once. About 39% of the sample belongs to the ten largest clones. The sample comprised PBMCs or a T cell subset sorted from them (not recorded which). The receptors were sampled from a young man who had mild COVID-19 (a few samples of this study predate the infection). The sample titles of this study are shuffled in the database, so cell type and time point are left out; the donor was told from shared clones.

Here the CDR3 reads CASSRVYTGELFF. CDR3 coding DNA: TGTGCCAGCAGCCGTGTTTACACCGGGGAGCTGTTTTTT. The V call is TRBV12-3 or TRBV12-4, the J call TRBJ2-2; D remains ambiguous. This CDR3 is built from 13 residues. The V and J ends lost 6 bases and 3 bases respectively, with 8 bases between them.

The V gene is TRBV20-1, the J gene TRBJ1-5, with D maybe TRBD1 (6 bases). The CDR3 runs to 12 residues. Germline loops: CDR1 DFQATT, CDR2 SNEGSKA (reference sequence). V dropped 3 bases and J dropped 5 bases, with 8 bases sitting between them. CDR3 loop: CSAREGDQPQHF. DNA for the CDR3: TGCAGTGCTAGGGAGGGGGATCAGCCCCAGCATTTT.

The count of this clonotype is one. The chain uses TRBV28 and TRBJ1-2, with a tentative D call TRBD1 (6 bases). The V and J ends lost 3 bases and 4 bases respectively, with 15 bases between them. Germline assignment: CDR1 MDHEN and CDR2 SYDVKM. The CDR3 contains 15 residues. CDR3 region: CASSFLETGSYGYTF. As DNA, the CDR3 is TGTGCCAGCAGTTTCCTTGAAACAGGGTCCTATGGCTACACCTTC.

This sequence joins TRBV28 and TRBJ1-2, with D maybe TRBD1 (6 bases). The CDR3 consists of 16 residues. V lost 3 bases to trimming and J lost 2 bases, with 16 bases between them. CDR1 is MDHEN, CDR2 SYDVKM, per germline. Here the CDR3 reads CASSFSHRVSNYGYTF. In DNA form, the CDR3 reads TGTGCCAGCAGTTTTAGTCACAGGGTTTCGAACTATGGCTACACCTTC.

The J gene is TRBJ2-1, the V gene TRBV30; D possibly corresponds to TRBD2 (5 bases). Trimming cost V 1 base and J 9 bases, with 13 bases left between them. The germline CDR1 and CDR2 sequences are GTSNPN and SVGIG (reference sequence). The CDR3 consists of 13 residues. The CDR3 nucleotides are TGTGCCTGGAGTGGGTCAGGACGGGGTGAGCAGTTCTTC. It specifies CAWSGSGRGEQFF. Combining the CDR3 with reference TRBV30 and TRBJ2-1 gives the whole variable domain SQTIHQWPATLVQPVGSPLSLECTVEGTSNPNLYWYRQAAGRGLQLLFYSVGIGQISSEVPQNLSASRPQDRQFILSSKKLLLSDSGFYLCAWSGSGRGEQFFGPGTRLTVL.

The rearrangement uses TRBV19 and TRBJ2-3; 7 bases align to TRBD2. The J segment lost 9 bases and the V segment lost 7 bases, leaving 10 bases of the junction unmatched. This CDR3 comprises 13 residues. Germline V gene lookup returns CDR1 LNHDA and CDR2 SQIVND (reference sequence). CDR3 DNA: TGTGCCAGTACGGCGTGGGAGGGGCCAACGCAGTATTTT. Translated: CASTAWEGPTQYF. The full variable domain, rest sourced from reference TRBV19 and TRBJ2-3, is DGGITQSPKYLFRKEGQNVTLSCEQNLNHDAMYWYRQDPGQGLRLIYYSQIVNDFQKGDIAEGYSVSREKKESFPLTVTSAQKNPTAFYLCASTAWEGPTQYFGPGTRLTVL.

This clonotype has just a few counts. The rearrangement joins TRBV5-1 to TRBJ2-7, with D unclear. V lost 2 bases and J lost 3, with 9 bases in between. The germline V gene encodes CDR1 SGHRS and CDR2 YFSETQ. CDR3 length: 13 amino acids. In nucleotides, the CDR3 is TGCGCCAGCAGCTTCCGGGCCGGCTACGAGCAGTACGTC. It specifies CASSFRAGYEQYV.

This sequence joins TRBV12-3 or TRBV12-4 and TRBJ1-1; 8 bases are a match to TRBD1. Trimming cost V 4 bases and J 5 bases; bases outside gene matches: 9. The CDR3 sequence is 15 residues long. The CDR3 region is CASSSEGQGWTEAFF. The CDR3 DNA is TGTGCCAGCAGTTCGGAAGGACAGGGCTGGACTGAAGCTTTCTTT.

The CDR3 DNA sequence: TGTGCCAGCAGCTTAGAGGGCAGGGGGCCGGTGGAGACCCAGTACTTC. It encodes CASSLEGRGPVETQYF. The chain uses TRBV7-9 and TRBJ2-5, with 8 bases aligning to TRBD1. The CDR3 is 16 residues long. V was pared by 1 base and J by 5 bases, with 9 bases of the junction left unmatched. Looked up from germline, CDR1 is SEHNR and CDR2 is FQNEAQ (reference sequence).

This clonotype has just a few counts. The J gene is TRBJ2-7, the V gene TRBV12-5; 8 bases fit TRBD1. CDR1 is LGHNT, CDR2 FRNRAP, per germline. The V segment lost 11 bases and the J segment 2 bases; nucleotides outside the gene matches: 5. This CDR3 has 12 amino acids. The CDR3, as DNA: TGTGCTCCCGGGACAGGAACCTACGAGCAGTACGTC. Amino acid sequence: CAPGTGTYEQYV.

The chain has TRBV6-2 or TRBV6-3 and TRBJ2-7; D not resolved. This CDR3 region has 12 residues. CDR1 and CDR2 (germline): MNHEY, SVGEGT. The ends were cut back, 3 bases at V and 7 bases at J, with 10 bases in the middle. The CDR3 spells CASSYRHGEQYF. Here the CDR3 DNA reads TGTGCCAGCAGTTATCGCCATGGGGAGCAGTACTTC.

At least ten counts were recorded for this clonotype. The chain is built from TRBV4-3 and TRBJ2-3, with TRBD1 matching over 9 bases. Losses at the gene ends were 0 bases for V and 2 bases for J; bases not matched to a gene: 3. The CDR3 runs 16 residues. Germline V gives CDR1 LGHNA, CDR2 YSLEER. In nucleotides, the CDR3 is TGCGCCAGCAGCCAAGACGGGACAGGGATCACAGATACGCAGTATTTT. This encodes CASSQDGTGITDTQYF.

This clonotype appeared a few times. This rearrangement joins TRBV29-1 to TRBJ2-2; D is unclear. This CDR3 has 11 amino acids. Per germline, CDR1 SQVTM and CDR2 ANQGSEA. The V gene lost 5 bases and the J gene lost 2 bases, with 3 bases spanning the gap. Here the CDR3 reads CSVINTGELFF. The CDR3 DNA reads TGCAGCGTTATTAACACCGGGGAGCTGTTTTTT.